A selection of T cell receptor beta chains follows, all from one sample in a study of Graves' ophthalmopathy and Graves' hyperthyroidism. In TCRdb, the multiplex PCR reads were re-called with MiXCR into one record per CDR3 protein. Altogether 900,000 to 1,200,000 distinct CDR3 sequences are present, approximately 35% being singletons, with the ten largest covering approximately 12%. Specimen: peripheral blood or thyroid tissue (not recorded which). The source of these receptors is an adult man with Graves' hyperthyroidism. Each CDR3 is given with its conserved first and last residue. Clone size is shown for a subset of rows, as once, few, many or a class of expanded clone.

.,TRBJ2-1,TRBV7-7,CASSLTAVNEQFF
many,TRBJ1-6,TRBV20-1,CSAARGQAGSPLHF
many,TRBJ2-2,TRBV7-9,CASSASRVTGELFF
many,TRBJ2-2,TRBV20-1,CSARDQSIRGGNTGELFF
.,TRBJ1-2,TRBV5-4,CASSPGGHFYGYTF
few,TRBJ1-1,TRBV20-1,CSARVGSGGSVFSTEAFF
many,TRBJ2-7,TRBV7-9,CASSLDSGTSEQYF
many,TRBJ1-1,TRBV25-1,CASSEGRWAFF
.,TRBJ1-1,TRBV25-1,CASSPRDSRDTEAFF
.,TRBJ2-5,TRBV10-3,CAISESTGQGQETQYF
few,TRBJ2-7,TRBV2,CASISGGRAPTPSEQYF
many,TRBJ2-7,TRBV10-3,CAISSSTGEDEQYF
.,TRBJ2-7,TRBV5-1,CASSPRTSARVEQYF
few,TRBJ1-6,TRBV30,CAWSVSGSNSPLHF
few,TRBJ1-4,TRBV10-3,CASSSNYSWEKLFF
few,TRBJ1-2,TRBV7-8,CASSGDFYYGYTF
many,TRBJ1-2,TRBV7-2,CASSLPGQGADGYTF
.,TRBJ2-2,TRBV4-1,CASSQVSLSGELFF
.,TRBJ1-2,TRBV10-3,CASSDATTRYGYTF
.,TRBJ2-5,TRBV10-3,CAHGSGTQETQYF
.,TRBJ2-2,TRBV7-2,CASSSGRTGNTGELFF
.,TRBJ2-5,TRBV25-1,CASSLQGAGQETQYF
many,TRBJ1-2,TRBV29-1,CSVERGIYTF
many,TRBJ2-7,TRBV7-9,CAGRTPAYEQYF
.,TRBJ1-6,TRBV29-1,CSVWTGGDNSPLHF
.,TRBJ1-1,TRBV7-8,CASSTGGTKLPEAFF
.,TRBJ2-5,TRBV18,CASSEPTGPETQYF
few,TRBJ2-2,TRBV4-2,CASSFYSSSTGELFF
few,TRBJ1-2,TRBV10-2,CASMGLGDYDYGYTF
many,TRBJ1-1,TRBV12-3/TRBV12-4,CASSWQGTTEAFF
many,TRBJ2-5,TRBV20-1,CSVRGIGETQYF
many,TRBJ2-2,TRBV7-8,CASSSDSLRTGELFF
many,TRBJ2-7,TRBV2,CASSGDGTSGTALRVQYF
.,TRBJ1-6,TRBV25-1,CASSADRGKYNSPLHF
.,TRBJ1-4,TRBV14,CASSQVDGREKLFF
.,TRBJ2-5,TRBV7-8,CASSLPLGLAGEGETQYF
many,TRBJ2-6,TRBV9,CASSASGTGSSGANVLTF
.,TRBJ2-3,TRBV5-1,CASSLFRGPDTQYF
few,TRBJ1-5,TRBV7-9,CASSPQWGANLPGNQPQHF
few,TRBJ2-2,TRBV7-2,CASSLVTSGRAPFPGELFF
few,TRBJ1-5,TRBV11-2,CASSLAWGDNQPQHF
few,TRBJ2-7,TRBV11-2,CASSSSWLAGATDEQYF
few,TRBJ2-5,TRBV7-2,CASSLLFLEQYF
.,TRBJ1-2,TRBV10-3,CAISESGSGYTF
many,TRBJ2-7,TRBV29-1,CSVPGGVGEQYF
.,TRBJ1-4,TRBV19,CASSIRVGDEKLFF
many,TRBJ2-5,TRBV7-2,CASSLQRGPEETQYF
.,TRBJ1-2,TRBV20-1,CSMINYGYTF
.,TRBJ2-5,TRBV29-1,CSVGTGGLRETQYF
.,TRBJ1-3,TRBV20-1,CSARLSGNTIYF
few,TRBJ1-6,TRBV10-3,CAAWGGDGQPLHF
.,TRBJ1-2,TRBV3-1,CASSRQVNYGYTF
.,TRBJ1-4,TRBV10-3,CATGRTGVEKLFF
many,TRBJ1-2,TRBV19,CASSMRDPYGYTF